This T cell receptor (beta chain) was observed in a study of CD8+ T cells in alopecia areata. Study context: The tofacitinib course ran for 6 to 18 months and was followed by 6 months off drug. Study conclusions and caveats: There were many expanded lesional clones persisting in scalp and blood during tofacitinib.

Investigators isolated RNA and reverse transcribed it into cDNA to act as the sequencing template. Sequencing was performed with immunoSEQ multiplex PCR; in TCRdb, only in-frame clones are kept and a portion is missing. The table shows around 70,000 clones, with 29% occurring only once. This clone occurred a few times. The target antigen is unknown. CDR1 is SQVTM and CDR2 is ANQGSEA in the germline V gene. This CDR3 comprises 19 residues. The trim removed 5 bases at V and 1 base at J, leaving 17 bases unmatched. Treatment defined: oral pan-JAK inhibitor, 5-10 mg twice daily. Sequenced material: CD8+ T cells sorted from blood, taken at week 4, from a patient treated with tofacitinib. The chain uses TRBV29-1 and TRBJ2-3; 11 positions agree with TRBD2. The TCR comes from a human donor with alopecia areata. Written as DNA, the CDR3 is TGCAGCGTTCCATTGGCTAGCGGGAGGACACGTGGGGGCACAGATACGCAGTATTTT. Protein product: CSVPLASGRTRGGTDTQYF.